This TCR beta chain was found in a study of CD8+CD57+ T cells in acquired aplastic anemia. Germline V gene lookup returns CDR1 LNHDA and CDR2 SQIVND (reference sequence). V was trimmed by 3 bases and J by 5 bases, leaving 14 bases between them. The CDR3 runs to 15 residues. Sequencing involved patients with CD8+CD57+ cell expansion previously shown by flow cytometry. TCR beta VDJ and CDR3 profiles were obtained from a genomic DNA template. TCRdb re-analysed the reads in MiXCR, keeping a single row per CDR3 protein. This sample has around 170,000 distinct CDR3 sequences; around 43% occur once, and the top ten carry 2.5% to 4%.

The sequencing input was sorted CD4+, CD8+, or CD8+CD57+ T cells (not recorded which) from PBMCs. This clonotype was obtained from a human donor with aplastic anemia. The V and J genes are TRBV19 and TRBJ1-5; possible D gene TRBD1, 6 bases. DNA for the CDR3: TGTGCCAGTAGTATGAGTCGGGACACCGATCAGCCCCAGCATTTT. This codes for CASSMSRDTDQPQHF.